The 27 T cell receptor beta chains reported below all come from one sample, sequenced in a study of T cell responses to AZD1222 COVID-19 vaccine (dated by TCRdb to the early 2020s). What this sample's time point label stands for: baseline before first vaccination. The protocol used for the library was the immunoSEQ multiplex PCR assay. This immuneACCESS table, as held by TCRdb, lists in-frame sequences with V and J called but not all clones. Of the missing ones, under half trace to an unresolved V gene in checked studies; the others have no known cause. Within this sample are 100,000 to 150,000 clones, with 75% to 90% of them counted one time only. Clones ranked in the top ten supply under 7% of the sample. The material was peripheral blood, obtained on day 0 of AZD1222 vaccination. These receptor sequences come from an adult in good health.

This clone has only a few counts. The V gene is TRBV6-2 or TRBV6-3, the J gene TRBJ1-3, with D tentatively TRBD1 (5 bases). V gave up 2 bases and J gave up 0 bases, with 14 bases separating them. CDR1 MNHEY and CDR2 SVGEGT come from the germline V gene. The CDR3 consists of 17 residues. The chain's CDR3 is CASSYPPDTTSGNTIYF. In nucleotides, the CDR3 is TGTGCCAGCAGTTACCCTCCGGACACGACCTCTGGAAACACCATATATTTT.

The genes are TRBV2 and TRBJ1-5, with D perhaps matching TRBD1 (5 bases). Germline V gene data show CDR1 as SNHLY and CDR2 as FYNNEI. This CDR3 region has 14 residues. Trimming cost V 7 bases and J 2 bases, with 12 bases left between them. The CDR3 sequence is CASKRGRGNQPQHF. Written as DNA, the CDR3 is TGTGCCAGCAAGAGGGGAAGGGGCAATCAGCCCCAGCATTTT.

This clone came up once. CDR3 protein: CASSLGREPEAFF. The CDR3 coding sequence is TGTGCCAGCAGTTTAGGCAGGGAGCCTGAAGCTTTCTTT. The J gene is TRBJ1-1, the V gene TRBV28; possibly TRBD1 for D (5 bases). Between the trimmed V and J ends, which lost 2 bases and 6 bases, there was a span of 10 bases. The germline gives CDR1 MDHEN, CDR2 SYDVKM. This CDR3 contains 13 residues.

CDR3 sequence reads: CAWSQAGGYYNEQFF. The CDR3 nucleotides read TGTGCCTGGAGTCAGGCGGGAGGATACTACAATGAGCAGTTCTTC. The V and J genes are TRBV30 and TRBJ2-1; 8 bases align to TRBD2. The germline CDR1 and CDR2 sequences are GTSNPN and SVGIG (reference sequence). V lost 2 bases to trimming and J lost 3 bases; unmatched junction nucleotides: 6. The CDR3 consists of 15 residues.

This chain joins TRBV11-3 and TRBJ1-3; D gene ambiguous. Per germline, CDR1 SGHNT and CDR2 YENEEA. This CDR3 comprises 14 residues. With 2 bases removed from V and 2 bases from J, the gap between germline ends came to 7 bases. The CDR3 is CASSLLRAGNTIYF. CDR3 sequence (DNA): TGTGCCAGCAGCTTATTAAGGGCTGGAAACACCATATATTTT. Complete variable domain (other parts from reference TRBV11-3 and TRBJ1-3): EAGVVQSPRYKIIEKKQPVAFWCNPISGHNTLYWYLQNLGQGPELLIRYENEEAVDDSQLPKDRFSAERLKGVDSTLKIQPAELGDSAVYLCASSLLRAGNTIYFGEGSWLTVV.

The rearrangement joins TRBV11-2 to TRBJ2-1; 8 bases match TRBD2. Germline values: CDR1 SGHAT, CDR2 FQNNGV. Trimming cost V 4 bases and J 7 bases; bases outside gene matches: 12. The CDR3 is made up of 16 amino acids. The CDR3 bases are TGTGCCAGCAGCTACCTGGGACTAGAGTTTTCGAATGAGCAGTTCTTC. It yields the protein CASSYLGLEFSNEQFF.

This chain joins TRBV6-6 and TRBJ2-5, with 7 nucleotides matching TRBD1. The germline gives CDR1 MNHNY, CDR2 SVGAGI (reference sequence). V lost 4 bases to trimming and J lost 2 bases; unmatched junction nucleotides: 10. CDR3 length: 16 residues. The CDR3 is CASSSLTRTGQETQYF. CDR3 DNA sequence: TGTGCCAGCAGTTCCCTTACGCGGACAGGACAAGAGACCCAGTACTTC.

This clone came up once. This CDR3 reads CASSPIGGFEQFF. DNA for the CDR3: TGCGCCAGCAGCCCCATAGGTGGATTTGAGCAGTTCTTC. The chain couples TRBV5-1 to TRBJ2-1, with D unresolved. The CDR3 consists of 13 residues. Trimming took 4 bases from V and 9 from J, leaving 14 bases between them. Germline V gene sequence: CDR1 SGHRS, CDR2 YFSETQ.

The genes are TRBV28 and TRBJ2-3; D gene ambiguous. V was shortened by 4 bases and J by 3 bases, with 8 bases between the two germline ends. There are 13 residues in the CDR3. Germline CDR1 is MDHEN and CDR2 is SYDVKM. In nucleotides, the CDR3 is TGTGCCAGCAGTTCAACGAGGACAGATACGCAGTATTTT. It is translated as CASSSTRTDTQYF.

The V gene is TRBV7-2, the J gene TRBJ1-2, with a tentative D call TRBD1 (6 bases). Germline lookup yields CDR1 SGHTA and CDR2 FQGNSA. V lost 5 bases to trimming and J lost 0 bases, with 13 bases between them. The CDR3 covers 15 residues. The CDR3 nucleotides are TGTGCCAGCAGCGTCGCAGGGGCTCCTAACTATGGCTACACCTTC. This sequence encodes CASSVAGAPNYGYTF. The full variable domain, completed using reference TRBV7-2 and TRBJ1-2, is GAGVSQSPSNKVTEKGKDVELRCDPISGHTALYWYRQSLGQGLEFLIYFQGNSAPDKSGLPSDRFSAERTGGSVSTLTIQRTQQEDSAVYLCASSVAGAPNYGYTFGSGTRLTVV.

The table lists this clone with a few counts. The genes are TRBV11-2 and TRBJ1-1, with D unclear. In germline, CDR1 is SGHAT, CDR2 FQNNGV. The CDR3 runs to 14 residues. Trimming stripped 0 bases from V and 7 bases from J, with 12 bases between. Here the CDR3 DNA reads TGTGCCAGCAGCTTAGATGGACCCGGGCGTGAAGCTTTCTTT. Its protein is CASSLDGPGREAFF.

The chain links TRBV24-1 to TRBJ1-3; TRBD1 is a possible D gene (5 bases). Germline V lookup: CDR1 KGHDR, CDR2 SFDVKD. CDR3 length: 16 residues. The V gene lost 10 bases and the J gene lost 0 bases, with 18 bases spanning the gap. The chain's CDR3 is CATQGTDGDSGNTIYF. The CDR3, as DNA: TGTGCCACGCAAGGGACGGACGGCGACTCTGGAAACACCATATATTTT.

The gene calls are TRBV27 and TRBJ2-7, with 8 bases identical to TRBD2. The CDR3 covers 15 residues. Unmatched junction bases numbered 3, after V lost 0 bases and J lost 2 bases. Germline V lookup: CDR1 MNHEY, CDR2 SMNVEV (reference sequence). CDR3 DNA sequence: TGTGCCAGCAGTTTATCGCCAGCGGGAGCCTACGAGCAGTACTTC. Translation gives CASSLSPAGAYEQYF.

The CDR3: CASSQGTGGVGYTF. The CDR3 DNA reads as TGTGCCAGCAGCCAAGGGACAGGGGGCGTTGGCTACACCTTC. V usage is TRBV3-1 (or the pseudogene TRBV3-2) and J usage is TRBJ1-2, with TRBD1 matching 11 bases. Trimming took 1 base from V and 7 from J; bases not matched to a gene: 2. Germline loops: CDR1 LGHDT, CDR2 YNNKEL (reference sequence). The CDR3 length is 14 residues.

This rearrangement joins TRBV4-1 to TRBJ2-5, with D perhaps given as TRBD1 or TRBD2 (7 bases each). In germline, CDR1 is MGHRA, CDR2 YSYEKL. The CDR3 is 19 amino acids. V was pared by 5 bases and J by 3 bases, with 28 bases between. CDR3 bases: TGCGCCAGCAGCTCCCATTGGGGCAGCGACAGGGAGGGAAAAGAGACCCAGTACTTC. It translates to CASSSHWGSDREGKETQYF.

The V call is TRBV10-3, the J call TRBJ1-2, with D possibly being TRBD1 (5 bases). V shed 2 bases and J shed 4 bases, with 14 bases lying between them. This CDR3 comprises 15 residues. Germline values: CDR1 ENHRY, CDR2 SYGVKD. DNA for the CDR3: TGTGCCATCAGTGAGCAACAGGATTCTACCTATGGCTACACCTTC. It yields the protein CAISEQQDSTYGYTF.

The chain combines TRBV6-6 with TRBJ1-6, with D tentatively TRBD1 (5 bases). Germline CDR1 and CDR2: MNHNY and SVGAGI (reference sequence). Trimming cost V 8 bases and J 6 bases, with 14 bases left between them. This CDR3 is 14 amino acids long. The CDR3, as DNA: TGTGCCAGCTCCCCGGGGCTGAGTAATTCACCCCTCCACTTT. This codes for CASSPGLSNSPLHF.

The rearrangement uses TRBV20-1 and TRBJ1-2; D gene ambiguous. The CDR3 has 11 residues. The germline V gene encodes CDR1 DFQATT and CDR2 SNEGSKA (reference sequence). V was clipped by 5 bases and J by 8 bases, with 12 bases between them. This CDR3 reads CSAVHLQGYTF. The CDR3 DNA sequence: TGCAGTGCTGTTCACCTCCAGGGCTACACCTTC.

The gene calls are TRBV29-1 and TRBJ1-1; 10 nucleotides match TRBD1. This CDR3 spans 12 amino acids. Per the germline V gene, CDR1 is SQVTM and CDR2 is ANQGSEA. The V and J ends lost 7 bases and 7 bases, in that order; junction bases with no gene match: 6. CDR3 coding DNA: TGCAGCGCTCGACAGGGGGCCATTGAAGCTTTCTTT. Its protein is CSARQGAIEAFF.

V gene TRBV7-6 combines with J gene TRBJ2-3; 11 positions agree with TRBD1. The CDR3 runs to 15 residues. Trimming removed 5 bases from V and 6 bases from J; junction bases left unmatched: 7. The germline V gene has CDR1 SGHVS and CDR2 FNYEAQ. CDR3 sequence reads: CASSARTGGWDTQYF. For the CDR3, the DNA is TGTGCCAGCAGCGCCCGGACAGGGGGCTGGGATACGCAGTATTTT. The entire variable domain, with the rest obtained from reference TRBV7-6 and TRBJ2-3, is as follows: GAGVSQSPRYKVTKRGQDVALRCDPISGHVSLYWYRQALGQGPEFLTYFNYEAQQDKSGLPNDRFSAERPEGSISTLTIQRTEQRDSAMYRCASSARTGGWDTQYFGPGTRLTVL.

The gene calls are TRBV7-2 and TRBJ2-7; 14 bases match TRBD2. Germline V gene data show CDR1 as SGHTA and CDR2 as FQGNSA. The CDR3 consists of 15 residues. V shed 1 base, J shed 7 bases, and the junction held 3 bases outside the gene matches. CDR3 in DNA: TGTGCCAGCAGCTTAGGGACTAGCGGGGGGTATGAGCAGTACTTC. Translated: CASSLGTSGGYEQYF.

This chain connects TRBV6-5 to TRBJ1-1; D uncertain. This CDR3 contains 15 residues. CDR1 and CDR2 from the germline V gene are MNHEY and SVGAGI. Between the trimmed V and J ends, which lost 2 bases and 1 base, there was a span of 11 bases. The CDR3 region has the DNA TGTGCCAGCAGTTACCAGTCCAGTTCGAACACTGAAGCTTTCTTT. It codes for CASSYQSSSNTEAFF.

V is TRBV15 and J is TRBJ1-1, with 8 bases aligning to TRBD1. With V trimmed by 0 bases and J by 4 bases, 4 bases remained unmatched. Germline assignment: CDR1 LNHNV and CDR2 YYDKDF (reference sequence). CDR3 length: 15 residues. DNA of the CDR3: TGTGCCACCAGCAGAGATTCAGGGGGCGGCACTGAAGCTTTCTTT. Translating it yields CATSRDSGGGTEAFF. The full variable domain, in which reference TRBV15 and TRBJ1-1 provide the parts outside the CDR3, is DAMVIQNPRYQVTQFGKPVTLSCSQTLNHNVMYWYQQKSSQAPKLLFHYYDKDFNNEADTPDNFQSRRPNTSFCFLDIRSPGLGDTAMYLCATSRDSGGGTEAFFGQGTRLTVV.

This chain's CDR3 is CASSSFQPSGRGRGETQYF. The CDR3 DNA sequence: TGCGCCAGCAGCTCTTTTCAACCCTCTGGGCGGGGGAGAGGGGAGACCCAGTACTTC. This chain links TRBV5-1 with TRBJ2-5; 7 nucleotides line up with TRBD2. CDR3 length equals 19 residues. Germline CDR1 SGHRS, CDR2 YFSETQ. Trimming at V came to 3 bases and at J to 5 bases, leaving 22 bases not matched to a gene.

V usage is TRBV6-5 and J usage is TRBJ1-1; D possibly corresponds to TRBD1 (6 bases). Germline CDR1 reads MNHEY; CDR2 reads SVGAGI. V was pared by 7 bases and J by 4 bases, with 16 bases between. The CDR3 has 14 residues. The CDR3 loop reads CASKVVRTATEAFF. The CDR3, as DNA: TGTGCCAGCAAGGTCGTGAGGACAGCCACTGAAGCTTTCTTT.

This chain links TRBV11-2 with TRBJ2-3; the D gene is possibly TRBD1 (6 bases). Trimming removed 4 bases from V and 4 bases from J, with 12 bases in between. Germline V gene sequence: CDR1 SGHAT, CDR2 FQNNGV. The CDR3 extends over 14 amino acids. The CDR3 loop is CASSSNTGPDTQYF. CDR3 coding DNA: TGTGCCAGCAGCTCAAACACAGGGCCAGATACGCAGTATTTT.

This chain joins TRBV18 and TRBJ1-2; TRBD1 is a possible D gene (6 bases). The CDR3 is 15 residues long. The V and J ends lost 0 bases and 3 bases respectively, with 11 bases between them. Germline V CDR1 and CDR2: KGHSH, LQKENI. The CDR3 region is CASSPPAGGHYGYTF. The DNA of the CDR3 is TGTGCCAGCTCACCACCGGCGGGGGGCCACTATGGCTACACCTTC.